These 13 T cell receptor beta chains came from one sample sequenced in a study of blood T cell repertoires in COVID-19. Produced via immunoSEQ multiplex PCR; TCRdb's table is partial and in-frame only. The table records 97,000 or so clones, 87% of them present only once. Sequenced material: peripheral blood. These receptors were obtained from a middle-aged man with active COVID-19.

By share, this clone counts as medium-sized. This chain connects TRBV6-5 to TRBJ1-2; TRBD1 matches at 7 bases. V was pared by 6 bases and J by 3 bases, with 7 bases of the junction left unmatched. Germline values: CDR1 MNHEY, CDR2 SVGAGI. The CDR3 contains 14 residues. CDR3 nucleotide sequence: TGTGCCAGCAGAAGACAGGGCGGTCACTATGGCTACACCTTC. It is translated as CASRRQGGHYGYTF.

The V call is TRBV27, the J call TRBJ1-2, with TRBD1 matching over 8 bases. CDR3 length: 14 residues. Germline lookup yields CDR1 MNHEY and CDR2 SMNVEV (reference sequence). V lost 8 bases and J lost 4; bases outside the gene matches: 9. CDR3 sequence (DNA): TGTGCCAGCCGAGGGACAGGAGTTCTCTATGGCTACACCTTC. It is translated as CASRGTGVLYGYTF.

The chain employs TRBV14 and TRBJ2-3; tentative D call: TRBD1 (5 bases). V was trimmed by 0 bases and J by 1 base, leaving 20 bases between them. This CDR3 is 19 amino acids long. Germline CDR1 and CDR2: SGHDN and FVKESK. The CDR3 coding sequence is TGTGCCAGCAGCCAAGACACCTTTAGGGTAATAGGGGGCACAGATACGCAGTATTTT. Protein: CASSQDTFRVIGGTDTQYF.

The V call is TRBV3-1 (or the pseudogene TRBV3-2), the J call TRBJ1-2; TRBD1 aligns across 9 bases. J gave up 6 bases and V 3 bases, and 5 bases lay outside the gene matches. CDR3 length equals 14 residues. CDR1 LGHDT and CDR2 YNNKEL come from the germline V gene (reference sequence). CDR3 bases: TGTGCCAGCAGCCAGGGAACAGGGGGCGATGGCTACACCTTC. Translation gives CASSQGTGGDGYTF.

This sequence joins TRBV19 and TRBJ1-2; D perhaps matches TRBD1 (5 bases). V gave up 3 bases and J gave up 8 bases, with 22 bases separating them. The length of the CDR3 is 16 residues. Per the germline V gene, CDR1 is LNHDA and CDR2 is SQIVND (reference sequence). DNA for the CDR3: TGTGCCAGTAGTATTAGGGGCGGGACGGACCTGAGGGGCTACACCTTC. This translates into CASSIRGGTDLRGYTF. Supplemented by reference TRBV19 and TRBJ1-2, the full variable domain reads DGGITQSPKYLFRKEGQNVTLSCEQNLNHDAMYWYRQDPGQGLRLIYYSQIVNDFQKGDIAEGYSVSREKKESFPLTVTSAQKNPTAFYLCASSIRGGTDLRGYTFGSGTRLTVV.

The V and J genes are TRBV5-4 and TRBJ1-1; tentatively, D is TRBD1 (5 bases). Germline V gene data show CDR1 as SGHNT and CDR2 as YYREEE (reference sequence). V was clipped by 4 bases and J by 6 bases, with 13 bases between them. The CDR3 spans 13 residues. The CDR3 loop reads CASSPNQQAEAFF. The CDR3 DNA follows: TGTGCCAGCAGCCCAAACCAACAGGCTGAAGCTTTCTTT.

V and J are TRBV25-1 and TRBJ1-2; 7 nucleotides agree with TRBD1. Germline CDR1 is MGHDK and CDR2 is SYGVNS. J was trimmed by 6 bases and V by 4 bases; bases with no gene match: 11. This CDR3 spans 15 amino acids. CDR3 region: CASSGSKTGEDGYTF. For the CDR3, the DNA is TGTGCCAGCAGTGGTTCGAAAACAGGGGAGGATGGCTACACCTTC.

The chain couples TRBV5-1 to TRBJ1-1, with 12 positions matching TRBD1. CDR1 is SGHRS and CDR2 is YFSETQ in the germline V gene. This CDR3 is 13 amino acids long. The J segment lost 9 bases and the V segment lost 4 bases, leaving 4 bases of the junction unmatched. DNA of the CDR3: TGCGCCAGCAGCACGGGACAGGGGGCGAAAGCTTTCTTT. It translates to CASSTGQGAKAFF.

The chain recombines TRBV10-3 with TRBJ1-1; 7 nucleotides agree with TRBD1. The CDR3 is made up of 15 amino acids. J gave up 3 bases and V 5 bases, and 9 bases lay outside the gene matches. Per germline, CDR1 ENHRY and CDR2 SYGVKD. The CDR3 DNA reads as TGTGCCATCAGTAATCCGGGACAGAGCGACACTGAAGCTTTCTTT. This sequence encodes CAISNPGQSDTEAFF.

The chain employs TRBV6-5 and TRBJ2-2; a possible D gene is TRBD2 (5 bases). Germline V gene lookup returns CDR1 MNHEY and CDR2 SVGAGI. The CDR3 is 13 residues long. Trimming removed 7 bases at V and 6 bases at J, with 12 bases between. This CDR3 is CASKLGGSGELFF. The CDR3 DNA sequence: TGTGCCAGCAAATTAGGAGGCTCCGGGGAGCTGTTTTTT.

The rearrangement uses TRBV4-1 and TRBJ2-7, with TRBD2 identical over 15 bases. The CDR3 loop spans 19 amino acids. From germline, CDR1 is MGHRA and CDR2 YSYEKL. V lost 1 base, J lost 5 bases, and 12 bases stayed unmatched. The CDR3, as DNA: TGCGCCAGCAGCCAAGGACTATTTGGACTAGCGGGGGGGCGGGACGAGCAGTACTTC. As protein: CASSQGLFGLAGGRDEQYF.

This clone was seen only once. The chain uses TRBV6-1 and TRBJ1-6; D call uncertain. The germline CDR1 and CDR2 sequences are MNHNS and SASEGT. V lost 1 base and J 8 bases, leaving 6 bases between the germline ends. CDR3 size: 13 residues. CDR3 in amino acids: CASSEVRDSPLHF. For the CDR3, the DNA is TGTGCCAGCAGTGAAGTTCGGGATTCACCCCTCCACTTT.

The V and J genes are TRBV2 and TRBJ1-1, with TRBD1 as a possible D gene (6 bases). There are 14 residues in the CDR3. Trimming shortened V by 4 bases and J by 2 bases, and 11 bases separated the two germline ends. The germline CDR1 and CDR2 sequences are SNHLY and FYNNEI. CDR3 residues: CASSVIGGNTEAFF. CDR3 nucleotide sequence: TGTGCCAGCAGTGTGATAGGGGGTAACACTGAAGCTTTCTTT.